This T cell receptor (beta chain) was found in a study of shared clonotypes between healthy human individuals. General study points: Naive subsets, compared against memory subsets, generally had larger estimated richness values.

Into CD45RA+ naive and CD45RA-negative memory subsets, the CD4+ cells were split. The CDR3 runs 15 residues. Trimming shortened V by 1 base and J by 0 bases, and 11 bases separated the two germline ends. CDR1 is GTSNPN, CDR2 SVGIG, per germline (reference sequence). About this clone: Its specificity is not known.

It was at deep level that the assay was run. The material for each subset, its genomic DNA, was split evenly across several immunoSEQ plates. Data came from immunoSEQ multiplex PCR; TCRdb stores just in-frame clones and leaves some out. In the table there are some 2,000,000 clones, roughly 95% of which are singletons. This TCR came from a man younger than 35 in good health. V gene TRBV30 combines with J gene TRBJ2-3; D not certain. Material for sequencing was naive CD4+ T cells sorted from blood. Subset here: CD45RA+ positively selected. The CDR3: CAWSGLGSSTDTQYF. In nucleotides, the CDR3 is TGTGCCTGGAGTGGGTTAGGCTCTAGCACAGATACGCAGTATTTT.